The following is a T cell receptor (beta chain) sequence with its context. Its antigen remains unidentified. With 7 bases clipped from V and 5 bases from J, the junction kept 5 bases outside the gene matches. The length of the CDR3 is 14 residues. The germline V gene has CDR1 SNHLY and CDR2 FYNNEI. This sample is drawn from a study of cytomegalovirus exposure and HLA in healthy donors. Those who donated were healthy bone marrow donors. At collection, donors were nominally healthy, but unrecorded immune exposures were probable. The study ran its PCR with 60 Vbeta and 13 Jbeta primers. Here immunoSEQ multiplex PCR was the method, and the copy in TCRdb shows in-frame clones only, minus some. The profile shows under 250,000 clones, more than 70% of them singletons. Overall study findings and caveats: Among donors in an Asian-associated ancestry cluster, a later analysis reportedly found fewer N-insertions than the roughly 700-donor mean. Later, an analysis showed that TCR beta chains associated with HLA were more clonally expanded than others that were equally common.

The chain combines TRBV2 with TRBJ2-2, with 9 bases fitting TRBD1. The source is a boy aged 10-17 years in good health and CMV-seronegative. The source material was PBMCs. The CDR3 loop reads CASKLGQGTGELFF. CDR3 bases: TGTGCCAGCAAGCTGGGACAGGGTACCGGGGAGCTGTTTTTT.